This passage covers 24 T cell receptor beta chains from one sample sequenced in a study of cytomegalovirus exposure and HLA in healthy donors. Primers for the PCR totalled 60 Vbeta and 13 Jbeta. Using immunoSEQ multiplex PCR, the repertoire was profiled, and TCRdb retains in-frame clones only, with some absent. The sample includes under 200,000 clones, 65% to 90% of them seen just once. The sample was PBMCs. The source of these receptors is a woman between 50 and 59 years old in good health and CMV-seronegative.

CDR3 nucleotides: TGTGCCAGTAGACCTTCAACGGGGGTCTCCTACGAGCAGTACTTC. It encodes CASRPSTGVSYEQYF. The chain uses TRBV19 and TRBJ2-7; a weak D match, TRBD2 (6 bases). The CDR3 has 15 amino acids. CDR1 and CDR2 (germline): LNHDA, SQIVND (reference sequence). V was cut by 6 bases and J by 0 bases, with 15 bases left in between.

This rearrangement joins TRBV5-5 to TRBJ1-4; D remains ambiguous. The germline V gene has CDR1 SGHKS and CDR2 YYEKEE (reference sequence). This CDR3 has 14 amino acids. Trimming stripped 0 bases from V and 8 bases from J, with 11 bases between. The CDR3 sequence: CASSLAKGEEKLFF. In DNA form, the CDR3 reads TGTGCCAGCAGCTTGGCCAAAGGAGAGGAAAAACTGTTTTTT.

This clone was observed a single time. The V and J genes are TRBV27 and TRBJ1-2; 7 bases match TRBD1. This CDR3 comprises 15 residues. The V segment lost 4 bases and the J segment 7 bases; nucleotides outside the gene matches: 12. CDR1 is MNHEY, CDR2 SMNVEV, per germline (reference sequence). CDR3 sequence reads: CASSSPGTDPLGYTF. CDR3 in DNA: TGTGCCAGCAGTTCCCCCGGGACAGACCCTCTTGGCTACACCTTC.

This clone was counted a few times. The chain has TRBV18 and TRBJ1-4; tentatively, D is TRBD1 (5 bases). V lost 6 bases, J lost 1 base, and 15 bases lay in between. Germline values: CDR1 KGHSH, CDR2 LQKENI. This CDR3 is 16 amino acids long. This CDR3 is CASSPAGRGTNEKLFF. The CDR3, as DNA: TGTGCCAGCTCTCCGGCTGGTAGGGGAACTAATGAAAAACTGTTTTTT.

The chain employs TRBV30 and TRBJ1-2; D is uncertain. The V end lost 2 bases, the J end lost 0 bases, and 7 bases lay between the germline ends. The CDR3 consists of 13 residues. From germline, CDR1 is GTSNPN and CDR2 SVGIG (reference sequence). DNA of the CDR3: TGTGCCTGGAGTCCCCAGTCTAACTATGGCTACACCTTC. Its protein is CAWSPQSNYGYTF. Complete variable domain (other parts from reference TRBV30 and TRBJ1-2): SQTIHQWPATLVQPVGSPLSLECTVEGTSNPNLYWYRQAAGRGLQLLFYSVGIGQISSEVPQNLSASRPQDRQFILSSKKLLLSDSGFYLCAWSPQSNYGYTFGSGTRLTVV.

This chain joins TRBV6-1 and TRBJ2-7, with a possible D match to TRBD1 (6 bases). Trimming took 0 bases from V and 6 from J, leaving 18 bases between them. The CDR3 sequence is 16 residues long. CDR1 and CDR2 from the germline V gene are MNHNS and SASEGT. DNA of the CDR3: TGTGCCAGCAGTGAAGCGCGCAGGTTGGGGGCGGGCGAGCAGTACTTC. Translation gives CASSEARRLGAGEQYF.

This clone was counted a few times. This sequence joins TRBV10-2 and TRBJ1-5; D gene uncertain. Trimming shortened V by 4 bases and J by 1 base, and 5 bases separated the two germline ends. Germline V gene data show CDR1 as WSHSY and CDR2 as SAAADI. The CDR3 consists of 13 residues. CDR3 region: CASSVQSNQPQHF. CDR3 DNA sequence: TGCGCCAGCAGTGTACAGAGCAATCAGCCCCAGCATTTT.

This clone has just one count. The genes are TRBV5-5 and TRBJ1-4; 9 bases agree with TRBD1. This CDR3 is built from 14 residues. Germline CDR1 is SGHKS and CDR2 is YYEKEE (reference sequence). V shed 4 bases and J 8 bases; nucleotides not matched to a gene: 6. Written as DNA, the CDR3 is TGTGCCAGCAGCCCGTGGACAGGGGACGAAAAACTGTTTTTT. This sequence encodes CASSPWTGDEKLFF.

This chain uses TRBV30 with TRBJ2-7; TRBD1 is a possible D gene (6 bases). From germline, CDR1 is GTSNPN and CDR2 SVGIG (reference sequence). The CDR3 consists of 13 residues. The CDR3 protein is CAGAGVGVYEQYF. The CDR3 DNA sequence: TGTGCTGGTGCAGGGGTAGGGGTTTACGAGCAGTACTTC.

This clone was seen once. J is TRBJ2-1 and V is TRBV30; D not certain. V shed 2 bases and J shed 7 bases, with 9 bases lying between them. CDR1 and CDR2 from the germline V gene are GTSNPN and SVGIG (reference sequence). The CDR3 extends over 12 amino acids. CDR3 DNA sequence: TGTGCCTGGAGTCGCGGATGGAATGAGCAGTTCTTC. Translating gives CAWSRGWNEQFF.

The chain carries TRBV7-3 and TRBJ1-3; TRBD1 agrees at 9 bases. The CDR3 is 15 residues long. J gave up 11 bases and V 1 base, and 9 bases lay outside the gene matches. Per germline, CDR1 SGHTA and CDR2 FQGTGA. CDR3 protein: CASSLNPGQGNAIYF. The CDR3 DNA reads as TGTGCCAGCAGCTTAAACCCGGGACAGGGTAACGCCATATATTTT. The whole variable domain, filled in from reference TRBV7-3 and TRBJ1-3, reads GAGVSQTPSNKVTEKGKYVELRCDPISGHTALYWYRQSLGQGPEFLIYFQGTGAADDSGLPNDRFFAVRPEGSVSTLKIQRTERGDSAVYLCASSLNPGQGNAIYFGEGSWLTVV.

The chain combines TRBV5-1 with TRBJ2-5, with 8 positions matching TRBD1. This CDR3 spans 15 amino acids. From germline, CDR1 is SGHRS and CDR2 YFSETQ. V dropped 3 bases and J dropped 1; count of bases not matched to a gene: 5. CDR3: CASSSQGAGQETQYF. In DNA, the CDR3 is TGCGCCAGCAGCTCGCAGGGGGCCGGCCAAGAGACCCAGTACTTC. Drawing the rest from reference TRBV5-1 and TRBJ2-5, the complete variable domain is KAGVTQTPRYLIKTRGQQVTLSCSPISGHRSVSWYQQTPGQGLQFLFEYFSETQRNKGNFPGRFSGRQFSNSRSEMNVSTLELGDSALYLCASSSQGAGQETQYFGPGTRLLVL.

The CDR3 is CAGGLAGPGELFF. CDR3 DNA sequence: TGCGCCGGGGGACTAGCGGGTCCCGGGGAGCTGTTTTTT. The chain employs TRBV5-1 and TRBJ2-2; 12 bases agree with TRBD2. Per the germline V gene, CDR1 is SGHRS and CDR2 is YFSETQ. J was trimmed by 6 bases and V by 10 bases; bases with no gene match: 4. This CDR3 is 13 amino acids long. The full variable domain, with the rest looked up from reference TRBV5-1 and TRBJ2-2, is KAGVTQTPRYLIKTRGQQVTLSCSPISGHRSVSWYQQTPGQGLQFLFEYFSETQRNKGNFPGRFSGRQFSNSRSEMNVSTLELGDSALYLCAGGLAGPGELFFGEGSRLTVL.

V is TRBV28 and J is TRBJ2-7; the match to TRBD2 covers 12 bases. Per germline, CDR1 MDHEN and CDR2 SYDVKM. Germline trimming cut 5 bases from V and 6 bases from J; bases unmatched to any gene: 5. This CDR3 contains 14 residues. The CDR3 region is CASSAQTSGSEQYF. CDR3 bases: TGTGCCAGCAGTGCCCAGACTAGCGGGAGCGAGCAGTACTTC.

V gene TRBV10-3 combines with J gene TRBJ1-2, with 7 bases matching TRBD1. The CDR3 is made up of 13 amino acids. V shed 10 bases and J 3 bases; nucleotides not matched to a gene: 8. Germline V gene sequence: CDR1 ENHRY, CDR2 SYGVKD. The CDR3, as DNA: TGTGCCACAACAGGGGAACCTTACTATGGCTACACCTTC. It is translated as CATTGEPYYGYTF.

The genes are TRBV4-1 and TRBJ2-3; 8 nucleotides line up with TRBD2. The length of the CDR3 is 16 residues. V gave up 4 bases and J gave up 3 bases; unmatched junction bases: 9. Germline V CDR1 and CDR2: MGHRA, YSYEKL. CDR3 sequence: CASSPSAGVGTDTQYF. Written as DNA, the CDR3 is TGCGCCAGCAGCCCTTCAGCGGGAGTAGGGACAGATACGCAGTATTTT.

V usage is TRBV5-6 and J usage is TRBJ2-2, with D possibly being TRBD1 (5 bases). This CDR3 contains 14 residues. V was cut by 1 base and J by 8 bases, with 12 bases left in between. CDR1 and CDR2 from the germline V gene are SGHDT and YYEEEE. The CDR3 nucleotides are TGTGCCAGCAGCTTGAGGGCAGGGATAGGGGAGCTGTTTTTT. Protein sequence: CASSLRAGIGELFF.

The V gene is TRBV2, the J gene TRBJ1-1; TRBD1 might be the D (6 bases). From germline, CDR1 is SNHLY and CDR2 FYNNEI. This CDR3 is built from 13 residues. V lost 6 bases and J lost 2, with 10 bases in between. This CDR3 reads CASSTRGNTEAFF. The CDR3 DNA follows: TGTGCCAGCAGCACCAGGGGAAACACTGAAGCTTTCTTT. Based on the CDR3 plus reference TRBV2 and TRBJ1-1, the full variable domain is EPEVTQTPSHQVTQMGQEVILRCVPISNHLYFYWYRQILGQKVEFLVSFYNNEISEKSEIFDDQFSVERPDGSNFTLKIRSTKLEDSAMYFCASSTRGNTEAFFGQGTRLTVV.

The chain links TRBV30 to TRBJ1-1; 8 bases are shared with TRBD1. Germline V CDR1 and CDR2: GTSNPN, SVGIG (reference sequence). The length of the CDR3 is 12 residues. J was trimmed by 10 bases and V by 3 bases; bases with no gene match: 7. The CDR3 DNA follows: TGTGCCTGGAGCGCTGACAGGGGATCAGCTTTCTTT. Amino acid sequence: CAWSADRGSAFF.

V usage is TRBV28 and J usage is TRBJ2-7; the match to TRBD1 covers 7 bases. In germline, CDR1 is MDHEN, CDR2 SYDVKM. Unmatched junction bases numbered 9, after V lost 7 bases and J lost 0 bases. The CDR3 extends over 15 amino acids. The CDR3 loop reads CASTTQGGSSYEQYF. The CDR3 DNA follows: TGTGCCAGCACGACCCAAGGGGGCAGCTCCTACGAGCAGTACTTC.

The rearrangement uses TRBV28 and TRBJ2-6, with D perhaps TRBD2 (7 bases). The CDR3 runs 20 residues. Trimming took 6 bases from V and 3 from J, leaving 27 bases between them. From germline, CDR1 is MDHEN and CDR2 SYDVKM. CDR3 DNA sequence: TGTGCCAGCAGATCCCCCTTAGGGGGAGGGGTCAGTAATGGGGCCAACGTCCTGACTTTC. It codes for CASRSPLGGGVSNGANVLTF.

V and J are TRBV2 and TRBJ1-4, with D tentatively TRBD1 (5 bases). Germline-derived CDR1 and CDR2 are SNHLY and FYNNEI. This CDR3 spans 15 amino acids. V was pared by 6 bases and J by 0 bases, with 11 bases between. DNA for the CDR3: TGTGCCAGCAGGAGCACAGGCACAACTAATGAAAAACTGTTTTTT. It yields the protein CASRSTGTTNEKLFF.

The V gene is TRBV7-2, the J gene TRBJ2-1; 7 bases line up with TRBD2. The CDR3 consists of 12 residues. Trimming cost V 5 bases and J 15 bases; bases outside gene matches: 10. Germline V gene sequence: CDR1 SGHTA, CDR2 FQGNSA. Here the CDR3 reads CASSPRSGRGFF. CDR3 bases: TGTGCCAGCAGCCCTCGTAGCGGGCGGGGGTTCTTC.

This chain joins TRBV5-8 and TRBJ2-4; 8 bases are a match to TRBD1. The CDR3 extends over 15 amino acids. Germline loops: CDR1 SGHTS, CDR2 YDEGEE. The junction had 3 bases not matched to a gene; V was cut back by 2 bases and J by 2 bases. The CDR3 DNA reads TGTGCCAGCAGCTTCTACAGGGGGACCAAAAACATTCAGTACTTC. Its protein is CASSFYRGTKNIQYF.